This T cell receptor beta chain is drawn from a study of blood T cell repertoires in COVID-19. About the study: T cells, B-cell-depleted T cells, or PBMCs provided the cDNA or gDNA that served as material.

Adults between roughly 18 and 89 years of age took part from some 25 US areas. This CDR3 contains 14 residues. Germline V lookup: CDR1 MDHEN, CDR2 SYDVKM. Deletions cut 3 bases from V and 9 bases from J, with 15 bases between. Per the study methods: It was from reference gene primer amplification that nucleated cell counts were estimated. Produced via immunoSEQ multiplex PCR; TCRdb's table is partial and in-frame only. That table gives V, J and clone size, and the DNA gave D and trimming. This table has some 210,000 clones, approximately 81% appearing once. V and J are TRBV28 and TRBJ2-4, with D possibly matching TRBD1 (7 bases). The sequenced sample was PBMCs or T cells enriched from blood (not recorded which). The sequence was collected from a woman between 50 and 59 years old with acute COVID-19. CDR3 protein: CASSFGGQGGIQYF. CDR3 DNA: TGTGCCAGCAGTTTCGGGGGCCAGGGGGGCATTCAGTACTTC.